This entry is about one T cell receptor (beta chain). This sample stems from a study of T cell responses to AZD1222 COVID-19 vaccine. Some clones are missing from TCRdb's copy, which holds only in-frame ones; the method was immunoSEQ multiplex PCR. Of 95,000 to 120,000 clones in the sample, 85% to 90% were seen once. This receptor was taken from an adult in good health. The sample consisted of peripheral blood, taken on day 0 of AZD1222 vaccination.

CDR3 nucleotides: TGTGCCAGCTCACTTCGGACAGGGGGGGTCACTGAAGCTTTCTTT. As protein: CASSLRTGGVTEAFF. The gene calls are TRBV18 and TRBJ1-1; TRBD1 aligns across 10 bases. After removal of 4 bases from V and 4 bases from J, the junction contained 6 bases not matched to a gene. This CDR3 contains 15 residues. Germline V lookup: CDR1 KGHSH, CDR2 LQKENI.